One sample yielded the 14 T cell receptor beta chains listed below, sequenced in a study of coeliac disease. Repertoires were generated with immunoSEQ multiplex PCR, while TCRdb's copy carries only in-frame clones and drops some. Counted here are around 4,800 clones, 65% to 80% occurring once; the ten biggest clones make up under 6%. Sample: lamina propria lymphocytes from the gut. Receptors originate from a woman younger than 35 with active celiac disease.

This sequence joins TRBV12-5 and TRBJ2-5; 8 bases fit TRBD2. The length of the CDR3 is 16 residues. V lost 4 bases to trimming and J lost 5 bases; unmatched junction nucleotides: 12. Germline V gene data show CDR1 as LGHNT and CDR2 as FRNRAP. DNA for the CDR3: TGTGCTAGTGGTTCCACCAAAAGCGGGAGACGGGAGACCCAGTACTTC. It encodes CASGSTKSGRRETQYF.

The CDR3 DNA follows: TGTGCCAGCTCACCACAAGACAGGAGATTAAACACCGGGGAGCTGTTTTTT. It specifies CASSPQDRRLNTGELFF. The chain recombines TRBV18 with TRBJ2-2, with D possibly being TRBD1 (6 bases). CDR1 is KGHSH, CDR2 LQKENI, per germline. The length of the CDR3 is 17 residues. Trimming took 1 base from V and 2 from J, leaving 14 bases between them.

This clone is judged large. This chain connects TRBV5-1 to TRBJ2-5; 12 bases align to TRBD2. Trimming cost V 0 bases and J 3 bases; bases outside gene matches: 3. Germline CDR1 SGHRS, CDR2 YFSETQ. The length of the CDR3 is 16 residues. The CDR3: CASSLDRTSGEETQYF. CDR3 nucleotide sequence: TGCGCCAGCAGCTTGGACAGGACTAGCGGGGAAGAGACCCAGTACTTC.

The rearrangement links TRBV2 to TRBJ1-3, with D perhaps matching TRBD1 (5 bases). Germline V CDR1 and CDR2: SNHLY, FYNNEI. V was trimmed by 8 bases and J by 4 bases, leaving 9 bases between them. The CDR3 sequence is 12 residues long. The DNA of the CDR3 is TGTGCCAGCGGAGGGACCGGAAACACCATATATTTT. This encodes CASGGTGNTIYF. The variable domain in full, with the rest retrieved from reference TRBV2 and TRBJ1-3, is EPEVTQTPSHQVTQMGQEVILRCVPISNHLYFYWYRQILGQKVEFLVSFYNNEISEKSEIFDDQFSVERPDGSNFTLKIRSTKLEDSAMYFCASGGTGNTIYFGEGSWLTVV.

V is TRBV27 and J is TRBJ2-1, with TRBD2 matching over 12 bases. Germline V CDR1 and CDR2: MNHEY, SMNVEV (reference sequence). This CDR3 spans 15 amino acids. J lost 6 bases, V lost 5 bases, and 5 bases had no gene match. The CDR3 protein is CASSTSSGGANEQFF. DNA of the CDR3: TGTGCCAGCAGTACATCTAGCGGGGGGGCCAATGAGCAGTTCTTC.

This chain's CDR3 is CSVDGTGESYEQYF. CDR3 sequence (DNA): TGCAGCGTAGATGGGACAGGGGAAAGCTACGAGCAGTACTTC. The rearrangement links TRBV29-1 to TRBJ2-7, with 10 positions matching TRBD1. This CDR3 is 14 amino acids long. The V gene end was trimmed by 6 bases and the J gene end by 3 bases; junction bases not matched to a gene: 8. The germline V gene has CDR1 SQVTM and CDR2 ANQGSEA.

This sequence joins TRBV10-1 and TRBJ2-1; 9 bases map to TRBD1. The germline CDR1 and CDR2 sequences are WNHNN and SYGVQD (reference sequence). There are 17 residues in the CDR3. V lost 2 bases, J lost 0 bases, and 5 bases stayed unmatched. The CDR3 DNA reads as TGCGCCAGCAGTGAGACCGGGACAGGGAGCTCCTACAATGAGCAGTTCTTC. This codes for CASSETGTGSSYNEQFF.

This rearrangement joins TRBV5-1 to TRBJ2-4, with D unclear. CDR1 is SGHRS and CDR2 is YFSETQ in the germline V gene. Between the trimmed V and J ends, which lost 4 bases and 0 bases, there was a span of 17 bases. The CDR3 extends over 17 amino acids. CDR3 sequence (DNA): TGCGCCAGCAGCAGGCCCTCGGAGTCCTTAGCCAAAAACATTCAGTACTTC. It encodes CASSRPSESLAKNIQYF.

The chain is built from TRBV5-6 and TRBJ2-7; 10 nucleotides line up with TRBD1. The CDR3 runs to 13 residues. From germline, CDR1 is SGHDT and CDR2 YYEEEE. V trimming: 6 bases; J trimming: 7 bases; junction bases outside the gene matches: 7. CDR3 in amino acids: CASTTLGQGEQYF. DNA for the CDR3: TGTGCCAGCACCACTCTGGGACAGGGGGAGCAGTACTTC.

The chain has TRBV5-6 and TRBJ2-1, with TRBD1 matching 9 bases. The CDR3 is 18 amino acids. CDR1 SGHDT and CDR2 YYEEEE come from the germline V gene. Trimming removed 1 base from V and 3 bases from J; junction bases left unmatched: 11. Here the CDR3 DNA reads TGTGCCAGCAGCTTGTATAGTGGGACAGGGCAATTCTACAATGAGCAGTTCTTC. Its protein product is CASSLYSGTGQFYNEQFF.

This chain joins TRBV2 and TRBJ2-1; 8 bases are a match to TRBD2. Germline V gene data show CDR1 as SNHLY and CDR2 as FYNNEI. The CDR3 covers 15 residues. V shed 4 bases and J 2 bases; nucleotides not matched to a gene: 4. In nucleotides, the CDR3 is TGTGCCAGCAGTGGAGGGCGGGGGGCCTACAATGAGCAGTTCTTC. It codes for CASSGGRGAYNEQFF. Filled out from reference TRBV2 and TRBJ2-1, the complete variable domain reads EPEVTQTPSHQVTQMGQEVILRCVPISNHLYFYWYRQILGQKVEFLVSFYNNEISEKSEIFDDQFSVERPDGSNFTLKIRSTKLEDSAMYFCASSGGRGAYNEQFFGPGTRLTVL.

The chain combines TRBV7-2 with TRBJ2-1; 11 bases are shared with TRBD2. The CDR3 totals 15 residues. Germline assignment: CDR1 SGHTA and CDR2 FQGNSA. The CDR3 DNA sequence: TGTGCAGTCTCTTCCGGGACTAGCGGATACAATGAGCAGTTCTTC. It encodes CAVSSGTSGYNEQFF. Variable domain in full (rest from reference TRBV7-2 and TRBJ2-1): GAGVSQSPSNKVTEKGKDVELRCDPISGHTALYWYRQSLGQGLEFLIYFQGNSAPDKSGLPSDRFSAERTGGSVSTLTIQRTQQEDSAVYLCAVSSGTSGYNEQFFGPGTRLTVL.

This chain links TRBV6-4 with TRBJ2-5; D possibly corresponds to TRBD2 (6 bases). The CDR3 loop spans 14 amino acids. V lost 3 bases, J lost 2 bases, and 10 bases lay in between. Germline CDR1 reads MRHNA; CDR2 reads SNTAGT. CDR3 loop: CASSEGGAQETQYF. CDR3 in DNA: TGTGCCAGCAGTGAGGGAGGCGCACAAGAGACCCAGTACTTC.

The sample holds a few counts of this clone. The chain is built from TRBV29-1 and TRBJ1-1; tentatively, D is TRBD1 (5 bases). The V end was cut by 6 bases, the J end by 1 base, with 9 bases between. The CDR3 consists of 12 residues. Germline-derived CDR1 and CDR2 are SQVTM and ANQGSEA. CDR3 sequence reads: CSVLGGNTEAFF. The CDR3, as DNA: TGCAGCGTCCTGGGGGGGAACACTGAAGCTTTCTTT. Looking up the rest from reference TRBV29-1 and TRBJ1-1 gives the full variable domain: SAVISQKPSRDICQRGTSLTIQCQVDSQVTMMFWYRQQPGQSLTLIATANQGSEATYESGFVIDKFPISRPNLTFSTLTVSNMSPEDSSIYLCSVLGGNTEAFFGQGTRLTVV.